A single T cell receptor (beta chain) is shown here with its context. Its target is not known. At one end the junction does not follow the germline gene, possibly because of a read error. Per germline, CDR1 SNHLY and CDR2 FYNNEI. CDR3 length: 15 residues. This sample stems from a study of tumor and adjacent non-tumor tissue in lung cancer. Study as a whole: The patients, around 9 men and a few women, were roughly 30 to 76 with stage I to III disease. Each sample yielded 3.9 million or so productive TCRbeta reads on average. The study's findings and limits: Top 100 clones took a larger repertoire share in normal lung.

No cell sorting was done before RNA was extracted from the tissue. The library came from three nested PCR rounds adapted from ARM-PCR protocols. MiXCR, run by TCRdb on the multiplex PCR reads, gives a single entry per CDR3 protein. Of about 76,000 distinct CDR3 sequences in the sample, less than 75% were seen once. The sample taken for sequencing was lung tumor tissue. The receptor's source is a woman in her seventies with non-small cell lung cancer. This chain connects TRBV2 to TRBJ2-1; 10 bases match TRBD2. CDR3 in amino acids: CASRYTSGVYNEEFF. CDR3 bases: TGTGCCAGCAGGTACACTAGCGGGGTCTACAATGAGGAGTTTTTC.